These T cell receptor beta chains were read from a single sample in a study of CD8+ T cells in alopecia areata. Assay: immunoSEQ multiplex PCR; the TCRdb copy retains only in-frame clones and omits some. Of about 160,000 clones in the sample, over 80% are singletons; the top ten hold less than 15%. Material: CD8+ T cells sorted from blood, obtained at week 0. These receptors all come from a human donor with alopecia areata. Each CDR3 is given with its conserved first and last residue. D genes are given only for firm matches. Rows may omit the clone size; those that give it use once, few, many or a size class.

d_call | clone_size | j_call | v_call | cdr3_nt | cdr3_aa
- | - | TRBJ2-7 | TRBV19 | TGTGCCAGTAGTCCGGGACAACCCTACGAGCAGTACTTC | CASSPGQPYEQYF
- | - | TRBJ2-1 | TRBV5-6 | TGTGCCAGCAGCATCTGGACTGGGAGCTCCTACAATGAGCAGTTCTTC | CASSIWTGSSYNEQFF
- | - | TRBJ2-7 | TRBV7-2 | TGTGCCAGCACCTTGGGACACACGACTTACGAGCAGTACTTC | CASTLGHTTYEQYF
- | - | TRBJ2-7 | TRBV10-2 | TGCGCCAGCAGTGTATCCTACGAGCAGTACTTC | CASSVSYEQYF
- | - | TRBJ2-2 | TRBV5-1 | TGCGCCAGCAGCCCCGCCTGGGGACAGAACACCGGGGAGCTGTTTTTT | CASSPAWGQNTGELFF
- | once | TRBJ2-5 | TRBV7-9 | TGTGCCAGCCGAGGGACGGCGGAGACCCAGTACTTC | CASRGTAETQYF
- | - | TRBJ1-2 | TRBV29-1 | TGCAGCGTTGGAACTGAGATTTATGGCTACACCTTC | CSVGTEIYGYTF
- | few | TRBJ2-1 | TRBV30 | TGTGCCTGGAACCAAGCCCGGAATGAGCAGTTCTTC | CAWNQARNEQFF
- | - | TRBJ2-1 | TRBV27 | TGTGCCAGCAGTTTATCGAACCCCATGTCCAATGAGCAGTTCTTC | CASSLSNPMSNEQFF
TRBD2 | - | TRBJ2-1 | TRBV23-1 | TGCGCCAGCAGTCCCCCTAGCGGGATAACCTACAATGAGCAGTTCTTC | CASSPPSGITYNEQFF
- | - | TRBJ2-1 | TRBV28 | TGTGCCAGCAGTTTAAAGTCCGCAGGCCTCAGCTCCTACAATGAGCAGTTCTTC | CASSLKSAGLSSYNEQFF
- | - | TRBJ2-2 | TRBV27 | TGTGCCAGCAGTGGGAGAAAAGCACAGATTTGGAATACCGGGGAGCTGTTTTTT | CASSGRKAQIWNTGELFF
- | - | TRBJ1-1 | TRBV29-1 | TGCAGCGTTGAACCCCCGGGGCTGAACACTGAAGCTTTCTTT | CSVEPPGLNTEAFF
- | - | TRBJ2-6 | TRBV27 | TGTGCCTGTGGGGCCAACGTCCTGACTTTC | CACGANVLTF
- | - | TRBJ2-7 | TRBV6-5 | TGTGCCAGCAGTTACGGGACTCGGGCCTACGAGCAGTACTTC | CASSYGTRAYEQYF
- | - | TRBJ2-7 | TRBV9 | TGTGCCAGCAGCGGATTGAGCTCCTACGAGCAGTACTTC | CASSGLSSYEQYF
TRBD2 | - | TRBJ2-3 | TRBV2 | TGTGCCAGCCTACTAGCGGCAGATACGCAGTATTTT | CASLLAADTQYF
- | - | TRBJ1-1 | TRBV29-1 | TGCAGCGTTGACGACGGGTTGAACACTGAAGCTTTCTTT | CSVDDGLNTEAFF
- | - | TRBJ1-2 | TRBV7-9 | TGTGCCAGCAGCTTAATGAATCCGAACTATGGCTACACCTTC | CASSLMNPNYGYTF
TRBD1 | - | TRBJ2-2 | TRBV5-6 | TGTGCCAGCAGCTCGACAGGGTTCGTTCTGACCGGGGAGCTGTTTTTT | CASSSTGFVLTGELFF